This T cell receptor (beta chain) emerged from a study of control samples from healthy donors and cancer patients. This clone appeared once. This table comes from immunoSEQ multiplex PCR, and its TCRdb copy is limited to in-frame clones, with some not included. The sample contains 150,000 to 200,000 clones, almost 90% of which appear only once. The sample comprised blood. This receptor was taken from a woman in her 30s in good health.

Written as DNA, the CDR3 is TGTGCCAGCAGCGCAGAGATTGGGACAGCGAACACTGAAGCTTTCTTT. Translated: CASSAEIGTANTEAFF. J is TRBJ1-1 and V is TRBV9, with TRBD1 matching over 7 bases. CDR1 and CDR2 from the germline V gene are SGDLS and YYNGEE. This CDR3 is 16 amino acids long. The trim removed 3 bases at V and 1 base at J, leaving 9 bases unmatched.